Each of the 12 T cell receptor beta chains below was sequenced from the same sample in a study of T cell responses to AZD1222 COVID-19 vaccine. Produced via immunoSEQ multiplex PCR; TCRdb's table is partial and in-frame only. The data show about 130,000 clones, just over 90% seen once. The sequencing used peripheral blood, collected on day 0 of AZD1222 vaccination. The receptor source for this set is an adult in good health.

In nucleotides, the CDR3 is TGTGCCAGCACCCGAGCCCCGGGGAGGGCAGATACGCAGTATTTT. Amino acid sequence: CASTRAPGRADTQYF. The chain has TRBV6-5 and TRBJ2-3; TRBD2 agrees at 7 bases. With V trimmed by 7 bases and J by 4 bases, 11 bases remained unmatched. Germline CDR1 is MNHEY and CDR2 is SVGAGI. This CDR3 has 15 residues.

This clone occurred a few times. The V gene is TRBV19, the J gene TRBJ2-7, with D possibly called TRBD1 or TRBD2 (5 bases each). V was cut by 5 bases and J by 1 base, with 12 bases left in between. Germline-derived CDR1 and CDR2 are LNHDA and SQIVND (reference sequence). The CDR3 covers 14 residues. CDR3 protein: CASSAAGTSYEQYF. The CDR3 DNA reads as TGTGCCAGTAGTGCGGCAGGGACGTCCTACGAGCAGTACTTC.

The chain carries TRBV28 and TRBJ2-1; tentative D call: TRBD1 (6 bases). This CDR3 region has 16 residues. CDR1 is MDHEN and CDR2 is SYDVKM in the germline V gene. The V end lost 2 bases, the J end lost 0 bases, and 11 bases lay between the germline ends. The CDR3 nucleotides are TGTGCCAGCAGTTTAATAGGACAGAGCTCCTACAATGAGCAGTTCTTC. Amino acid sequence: CASSLIGQSSYNEQFF.

The CDR3: CASSIPSGRDEQFF. DNA of the CDR3: TGTGCCAGCAGTATCCCCTCCGGGCGGGATGAGCAGTTCTTC. The chain recombines TRBV6-2 or TRBV6-3 with TRBJ2-1; the D gene is possibly TRBD2 (5 bases). The V and J ends lost 5 bases and 8 bases respectively, with 16 bases between them. The CDR3 contains 14 residues. Germline CDR1 and CDR2: MNHEY and SVGEGT.

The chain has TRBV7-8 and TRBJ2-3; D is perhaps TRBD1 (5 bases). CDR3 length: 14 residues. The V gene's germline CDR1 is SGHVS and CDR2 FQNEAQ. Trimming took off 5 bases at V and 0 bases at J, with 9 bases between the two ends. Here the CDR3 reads CASSRQPSTDTQYF. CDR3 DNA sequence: TGTGCCAGCAGCCGACAGCCTAGCACAGATACGCAGTATTTT. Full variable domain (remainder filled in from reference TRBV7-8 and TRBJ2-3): GAGVSQSPRYKVAKRGQDVALRCDPISGHVSLFWYQQALGQGPEFLTYFQNEAQLDKSGLPSDRFFAERPEGSVSTLKIQRTQQEDSAVYLCASSRQPSTDTQYFGPGTRLTVL.

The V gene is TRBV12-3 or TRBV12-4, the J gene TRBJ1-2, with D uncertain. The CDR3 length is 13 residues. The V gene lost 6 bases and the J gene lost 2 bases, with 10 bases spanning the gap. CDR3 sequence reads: CASSRLRNYGYTF. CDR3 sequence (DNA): TGTGCCAGCAGCCGATTGAGGAACTATGGCTACACCTTC.

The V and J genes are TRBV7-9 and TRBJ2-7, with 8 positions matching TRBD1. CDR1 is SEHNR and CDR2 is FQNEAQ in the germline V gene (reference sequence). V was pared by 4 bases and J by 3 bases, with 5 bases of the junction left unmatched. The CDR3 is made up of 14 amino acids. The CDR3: CASSSGQANYEQYF. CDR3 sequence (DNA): TGTGCCAGCAGCTCGGGACAGGCGAACTACGAGCAGTACTTC. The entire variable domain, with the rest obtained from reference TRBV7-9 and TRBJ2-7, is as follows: DTGVSQNPRHKITKRGQNVTFRCDPISEHNRLYWYRQTLGQGPEFLTYFQNEAQLEKSRLLSDRFSAERPKGSFSTLEIQRTEQGDSAMYLCASSSGQANYEQYFGPGTRLTVT.

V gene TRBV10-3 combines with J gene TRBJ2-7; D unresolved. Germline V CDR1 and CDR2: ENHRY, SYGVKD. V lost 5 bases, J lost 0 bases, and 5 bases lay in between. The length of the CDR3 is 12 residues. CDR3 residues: CAISSPSYEQYF. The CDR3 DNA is TGTGCCATCAGTTCCCCCTCCTACGAGCAGTACTTC.

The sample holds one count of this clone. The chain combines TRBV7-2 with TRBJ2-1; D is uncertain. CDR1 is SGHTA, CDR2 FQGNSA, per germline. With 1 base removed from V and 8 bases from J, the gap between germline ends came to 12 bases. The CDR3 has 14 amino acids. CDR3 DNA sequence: TGTGCCAGCAGCTTAGAGGGCTTCGGCGATGAGCAGTTCTTC. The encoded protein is CASSLEGFGDEQFF.

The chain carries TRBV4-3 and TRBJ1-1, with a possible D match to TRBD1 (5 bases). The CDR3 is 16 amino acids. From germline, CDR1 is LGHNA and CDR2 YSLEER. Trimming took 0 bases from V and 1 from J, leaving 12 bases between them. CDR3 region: CASSQDPAGTNTEAFF. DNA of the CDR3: TGCGCCAGCAGCCAAGATCCCGCAGGGACGAACACTGAAGCTTTCTTT.

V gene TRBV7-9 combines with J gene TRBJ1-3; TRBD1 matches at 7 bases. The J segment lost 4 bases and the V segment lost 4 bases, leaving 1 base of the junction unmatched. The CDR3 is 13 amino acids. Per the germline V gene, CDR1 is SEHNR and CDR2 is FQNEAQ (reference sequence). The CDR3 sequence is CASSSGQGNTIYF. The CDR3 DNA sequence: TGTGCCAGCAGCTCGGGACAGGGAAACACCATATATTTT. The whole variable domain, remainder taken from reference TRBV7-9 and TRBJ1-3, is DTGVSQNPRHKITKRGQNVTFRCDPISEHNRLYWYRQTLGQGPEFLTYFQNEAQLEKSRLLSDRFSAERPKGSFSTLEIQRTEQGDSAMYLCASSSGQGNTIYFGEGSWLTVV.

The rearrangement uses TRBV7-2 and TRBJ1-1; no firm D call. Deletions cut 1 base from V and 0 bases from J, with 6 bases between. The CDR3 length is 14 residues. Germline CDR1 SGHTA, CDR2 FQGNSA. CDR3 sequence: CASSLVTLNTEAFF. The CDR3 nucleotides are TGTGCCAGCAGCTTAGTTACCTTGAACACTGAAGCTTTCTTT.